Described below is a single T cell receptor beta chain sequence and its context. Antigen: not known. The data belong to a study of CD8+ T cells in alopecia areata. Study-level findings and limits: During tofacitinib treatment, many expanded lesional clones remained in scalp and blood. Expanded CD8+ clones among the top 100, as well as scalp clonality, were significantly decreased by tofacitinib.

cDNA prepared by RNA extraction and subsequent reverse transcription served as the template for sequencing. This table comes from immunoSEQ multiplex PCR, and its TCRdb copy is limited to in-frame clones, with some not included. The sample lists 90,000 to 100,000 clones; more than 55% were seen once. The CDR3 runs to 15 residues. Between the trimmed V and J ends, which lost 3 bases and 3 bases, there was a span of 18 bases. Looked up from germline, CDR1 is SQVTM and CDR2 is ANQGSEA. Treatment of the sample: oral pan-JAK inhibitor, 5-10 mg twice daily. Punch biopsies of lesional scalp, plus peripheral blood, were taken from alopecia areata patients.

The receptor was isolated from a human donor with alopecia areata. This rearrangement joins TRBV29-1 to TRBJ2-7; possible D gene TRBD2, 6 bases. Specimen: CD8+ T cells sorted from blood, collected at week 4, from a patient treated with tofacitinib. CDR3 in amino acids: CSVDVTGAIGYEQYF. Written as DNA, the CDR3 is TGCAGCGTTGACGTTACGGGAGCAATAGGCTACGAGCAGTACTTC.